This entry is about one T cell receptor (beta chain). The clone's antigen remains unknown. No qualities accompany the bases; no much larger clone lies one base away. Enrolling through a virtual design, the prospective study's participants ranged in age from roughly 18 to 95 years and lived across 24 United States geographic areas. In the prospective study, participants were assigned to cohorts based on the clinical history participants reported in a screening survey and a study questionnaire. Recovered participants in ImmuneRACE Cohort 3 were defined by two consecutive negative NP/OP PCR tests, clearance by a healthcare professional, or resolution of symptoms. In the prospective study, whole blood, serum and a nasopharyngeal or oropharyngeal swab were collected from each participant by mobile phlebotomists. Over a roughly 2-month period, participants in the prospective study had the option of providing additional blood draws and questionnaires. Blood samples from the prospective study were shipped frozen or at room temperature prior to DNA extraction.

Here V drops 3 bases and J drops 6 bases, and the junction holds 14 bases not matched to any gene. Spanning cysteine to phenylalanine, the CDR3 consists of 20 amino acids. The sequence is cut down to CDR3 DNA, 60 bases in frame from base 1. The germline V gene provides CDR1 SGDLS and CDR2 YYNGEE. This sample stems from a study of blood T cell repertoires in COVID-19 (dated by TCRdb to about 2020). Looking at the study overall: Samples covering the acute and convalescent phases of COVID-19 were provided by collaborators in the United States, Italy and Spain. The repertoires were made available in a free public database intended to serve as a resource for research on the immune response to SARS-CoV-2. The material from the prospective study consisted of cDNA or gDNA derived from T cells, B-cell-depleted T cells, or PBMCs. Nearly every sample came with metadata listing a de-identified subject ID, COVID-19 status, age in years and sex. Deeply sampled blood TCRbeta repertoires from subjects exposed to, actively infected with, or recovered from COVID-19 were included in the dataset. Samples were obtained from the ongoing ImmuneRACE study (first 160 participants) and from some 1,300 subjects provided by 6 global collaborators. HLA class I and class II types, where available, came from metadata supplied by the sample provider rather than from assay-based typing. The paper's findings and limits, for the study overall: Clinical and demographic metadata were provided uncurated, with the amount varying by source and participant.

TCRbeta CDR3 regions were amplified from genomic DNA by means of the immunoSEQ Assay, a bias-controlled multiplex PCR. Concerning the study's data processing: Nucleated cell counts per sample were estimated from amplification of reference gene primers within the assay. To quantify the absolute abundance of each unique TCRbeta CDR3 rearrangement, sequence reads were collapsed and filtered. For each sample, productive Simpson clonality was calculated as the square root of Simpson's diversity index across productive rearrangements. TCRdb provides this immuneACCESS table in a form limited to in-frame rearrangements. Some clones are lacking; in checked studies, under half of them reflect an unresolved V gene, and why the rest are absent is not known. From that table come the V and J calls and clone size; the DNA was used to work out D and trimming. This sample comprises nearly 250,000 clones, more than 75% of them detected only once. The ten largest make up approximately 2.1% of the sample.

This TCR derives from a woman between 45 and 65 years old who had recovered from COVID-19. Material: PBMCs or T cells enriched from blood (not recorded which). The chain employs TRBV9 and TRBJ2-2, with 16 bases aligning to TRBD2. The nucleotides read TGTGCCAGCAGCGCTCCCGGGACTAGCGGGGGGGGCGGTCTTTCCGGGGAGCTGTTTTTT. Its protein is CASSAPGTSGGGGLSGELFF.